The clone carrying this T cell receptor (beta chain) has at least ten counts. Its antigen is not identified. Memory CD4+ cells were defined as CD4+CD45RO+CD25-. Using its own MiXCR run on the 5' RACE reads, TCRdb lists one record per CDR3 protein. This sample carries about 41,000 distinct CDR3 sequences, 25% to 30% of them seen once, and the ten largest clones take roughly 4%. V was cut by 2 bases and J by 4 bases, with 18 bases left in between. Germline CDR1 reads MDHEN; CDR2 reads SYDVKM. The CDR3 totals 16 residues. General study results and limits: The larger-cohort validation was restricted to a single TCR beta V-J rearrangement rather than whole repertoires.

The chain has TRBV28 and TRBJ2-7; D uncertain. Sequencing was carried out using memory CD4+ T cells sorted from a lymph node. Subset specified: memory CD4+ T cells, CD4+CD45RO+CD25-. The origin of this receptor is a female donor with breast cancer. In DNA, the CDR3 is TGTGCCAGCAGTTTAGGGCCCCTGGGCCCCGGATACGAGCAGTACTTC. Its protein product is CASSLGPLGPGYEQYF.